This entry concerns a single T cell receptor beta chain. Germline CDR1 and CDR2: SGHTA and FQGNSA. The CDR3 contains 12 residues. Trimming cost V 6 bases and J 11 bases; bases outside gene matches: 7. This sample was included in a study of T cell responses to AZD1222 COVID-19 vaccine. Sequenced by immunoSEQ multiplex PCR; TCRdb stores in-frame clones only, minus some. Among 85,000 to 95,000 clones listed, 70% to 90% were seen once. The clonotype was recovered from an adult who received the AZD1222 COVID-19 vaccine. Material: peripheral blood, obtained 28 days after the second AZD1222 dose. V is TRBV7-2 and J is TRBJ2-4, with 7 bases matching TRBD1. As DNA, the CDR3 is TGTGCCAGCAGGGACGACAGGGCCCTTCAGTACTTC. Its translation: CASRDDRALQYF. The variable domain in full, with the rest retrieved from reference TRBV7-2 and TRBJ2-4, is GAGVSQSPSNKVTEKGKDVELRCDPISGHTALYWYRQSLGQGLEFLIYFQGNSAPDKSGLPSDRFSAERTGGSVSTLTIQRTQQEDSAVYLCASRDDRALQYFGAGTRLSVL.